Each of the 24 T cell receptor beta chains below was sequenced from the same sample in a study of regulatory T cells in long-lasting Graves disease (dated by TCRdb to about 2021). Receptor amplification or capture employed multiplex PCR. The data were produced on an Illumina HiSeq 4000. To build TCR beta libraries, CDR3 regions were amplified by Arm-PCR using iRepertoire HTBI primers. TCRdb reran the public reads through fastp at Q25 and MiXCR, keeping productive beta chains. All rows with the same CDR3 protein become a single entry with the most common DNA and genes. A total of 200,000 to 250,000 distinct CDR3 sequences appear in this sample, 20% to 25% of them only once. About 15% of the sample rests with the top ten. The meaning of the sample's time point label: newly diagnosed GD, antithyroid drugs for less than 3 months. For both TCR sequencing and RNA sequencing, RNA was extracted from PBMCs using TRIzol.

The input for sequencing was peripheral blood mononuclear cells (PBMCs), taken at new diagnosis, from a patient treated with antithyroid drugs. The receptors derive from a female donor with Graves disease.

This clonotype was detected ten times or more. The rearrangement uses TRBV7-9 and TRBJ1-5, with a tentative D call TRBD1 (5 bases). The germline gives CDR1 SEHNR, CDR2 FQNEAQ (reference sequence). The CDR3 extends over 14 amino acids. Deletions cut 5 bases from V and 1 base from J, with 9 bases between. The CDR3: CASSLGDSNQPQHF. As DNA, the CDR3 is TGTGCCAGCAGCCTGGGGGACAGCAATCAGCCCCAGCATTTT.

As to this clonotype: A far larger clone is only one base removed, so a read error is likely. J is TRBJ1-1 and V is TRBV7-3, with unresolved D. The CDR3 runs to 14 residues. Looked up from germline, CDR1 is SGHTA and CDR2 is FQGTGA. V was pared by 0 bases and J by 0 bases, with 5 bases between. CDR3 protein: CASSLTPMNTEAFF. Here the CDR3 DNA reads TGTGCCAGCAGCTTAACGCCAATGAACACTGAAGCTTTCTTT.

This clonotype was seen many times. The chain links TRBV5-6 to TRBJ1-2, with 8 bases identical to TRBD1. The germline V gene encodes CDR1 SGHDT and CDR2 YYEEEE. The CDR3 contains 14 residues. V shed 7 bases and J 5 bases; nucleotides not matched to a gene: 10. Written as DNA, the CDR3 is TGTGCCAGCGGATATCAACAGGGGGGGTATGGCTACACCTTC. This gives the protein CASGYQQGGYGYTF.

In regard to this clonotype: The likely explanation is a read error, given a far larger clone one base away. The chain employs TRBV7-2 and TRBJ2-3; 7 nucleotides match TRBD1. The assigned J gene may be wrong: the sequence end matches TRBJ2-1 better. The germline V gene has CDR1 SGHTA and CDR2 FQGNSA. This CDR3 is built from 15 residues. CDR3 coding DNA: TGTGCCAGCAGCTTAAATGAGGGGGCGTACAATGGGCAGTTCTTC. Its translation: CASSLNEGAYNGQFF.

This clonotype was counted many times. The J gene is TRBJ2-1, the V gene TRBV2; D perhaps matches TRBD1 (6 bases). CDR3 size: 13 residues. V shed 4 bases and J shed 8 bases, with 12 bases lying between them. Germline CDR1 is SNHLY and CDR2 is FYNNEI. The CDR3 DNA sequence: TGTGCCAGCAGTGTCGGACAGAGGGATGAGCAGTTCTTC. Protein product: CASSVGQRDEQFF.

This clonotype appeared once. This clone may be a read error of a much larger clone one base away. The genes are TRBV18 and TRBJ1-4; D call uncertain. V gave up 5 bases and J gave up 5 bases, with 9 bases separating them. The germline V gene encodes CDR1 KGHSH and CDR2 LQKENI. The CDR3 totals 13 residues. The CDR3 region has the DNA TGTGCCAGCTCATCCCACGCAAATGAAAAACTGTTTTTT. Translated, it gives CASSSHANEKLFF.

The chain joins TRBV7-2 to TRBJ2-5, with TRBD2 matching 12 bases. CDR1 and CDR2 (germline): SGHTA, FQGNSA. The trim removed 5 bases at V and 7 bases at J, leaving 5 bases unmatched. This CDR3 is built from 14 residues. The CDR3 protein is CASSDGLAGLTQYF. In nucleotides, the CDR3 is TGTGCCAGCAGCGACGGACTAGCGGGGTTGACCCAGTACTTC.

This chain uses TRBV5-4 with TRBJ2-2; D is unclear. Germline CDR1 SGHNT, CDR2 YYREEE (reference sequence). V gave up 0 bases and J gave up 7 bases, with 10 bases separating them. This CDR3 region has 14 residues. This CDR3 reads CASSLDLGFGELFF. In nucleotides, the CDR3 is TGTGCCAGCAGCTTGGATCTAGGGTTCGGGGAGCTGTTTTTT.

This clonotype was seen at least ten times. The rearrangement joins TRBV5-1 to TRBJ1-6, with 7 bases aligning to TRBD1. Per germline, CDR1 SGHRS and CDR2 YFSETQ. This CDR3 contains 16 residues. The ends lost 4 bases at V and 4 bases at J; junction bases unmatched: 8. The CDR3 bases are TGCGCCAGCAGCACCGGGGCAGGGGGATATAATTCACCCCTCCACTTT. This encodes CASSTGAGGYNSPLHF.

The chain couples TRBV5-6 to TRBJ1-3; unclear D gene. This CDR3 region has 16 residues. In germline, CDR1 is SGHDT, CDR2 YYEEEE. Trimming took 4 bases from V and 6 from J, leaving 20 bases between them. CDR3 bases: TGTGCCAGCAGCCCCCCGGTGGCGTCAGCAAAAAACACCATATATTTT. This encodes CASSPPVASAKNTIYF.

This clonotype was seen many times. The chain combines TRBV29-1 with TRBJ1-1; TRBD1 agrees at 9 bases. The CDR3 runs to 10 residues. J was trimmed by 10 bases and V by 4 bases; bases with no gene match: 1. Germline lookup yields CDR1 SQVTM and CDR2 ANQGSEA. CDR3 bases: TGCAGCGTTGGGGGACAGGGAGCTTTCTTT. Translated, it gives CSVGGQGAFF.

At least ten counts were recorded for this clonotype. Here the CDR3 reads CASSQEWLGDGFTDTQYF. The CDR3 coding sequence is TGTGCCAGCAGCCAAGAGTGGCTCGGGGACGGATTCACAGATACGCAGTATTTT. The chain joins TRBV3-1 to TRBJ2-3; D possibly matches TRBD1 or TRBD2 (5 bases each). CDR1 LGHDT and CDR2 YNNKEL come from the germline V gene (reference sequence). Trimming took off 0 bases at V and 2 bases at J, with 18 bases between the two ends. The CDR3 contains 18 residues.

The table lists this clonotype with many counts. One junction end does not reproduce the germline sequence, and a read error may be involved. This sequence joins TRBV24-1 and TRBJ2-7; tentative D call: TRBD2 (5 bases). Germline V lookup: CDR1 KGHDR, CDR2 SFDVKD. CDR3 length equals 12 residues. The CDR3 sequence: CAPRRFLYEQYF. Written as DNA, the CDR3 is TGTGCCCCCAGGAGGTTTTTGTACGAGCAGTACTTC.

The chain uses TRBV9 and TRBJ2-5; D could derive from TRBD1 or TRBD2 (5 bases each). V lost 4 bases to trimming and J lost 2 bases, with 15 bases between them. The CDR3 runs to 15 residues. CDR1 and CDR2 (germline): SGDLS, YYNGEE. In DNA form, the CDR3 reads TGTGCCAGCAGCCTCCGGGGCGGTACACAAGAGACCCAGTACTTC. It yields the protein CASSLRGGTQETQYF.

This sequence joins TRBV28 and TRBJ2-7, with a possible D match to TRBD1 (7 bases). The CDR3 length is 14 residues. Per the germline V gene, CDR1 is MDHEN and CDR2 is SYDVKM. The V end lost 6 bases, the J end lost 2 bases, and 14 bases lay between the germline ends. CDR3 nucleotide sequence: TGTGCCAGCAGACCAGGGGGGCTCGCCTACGAGCAGTACTTC. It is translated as CASRPGGLAYEQYF.

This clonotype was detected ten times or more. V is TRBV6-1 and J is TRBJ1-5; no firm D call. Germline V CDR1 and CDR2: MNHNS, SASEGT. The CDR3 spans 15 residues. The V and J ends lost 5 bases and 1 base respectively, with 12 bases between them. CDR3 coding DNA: TGTGCCAGCAGTCCCCCCGGAAGGAGCAATCAGCCCCAGCATTTT. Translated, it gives CASSPPGRSNQPQHF.

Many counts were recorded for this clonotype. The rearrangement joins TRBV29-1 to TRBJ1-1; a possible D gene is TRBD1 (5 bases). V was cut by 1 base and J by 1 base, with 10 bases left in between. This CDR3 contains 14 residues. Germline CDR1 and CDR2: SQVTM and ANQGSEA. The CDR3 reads CSVEAGLWNTEAFF. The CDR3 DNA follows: TGCAGCGTTGAAGCGGGACTCTGGAACACTGAAGCTTTCTTT.

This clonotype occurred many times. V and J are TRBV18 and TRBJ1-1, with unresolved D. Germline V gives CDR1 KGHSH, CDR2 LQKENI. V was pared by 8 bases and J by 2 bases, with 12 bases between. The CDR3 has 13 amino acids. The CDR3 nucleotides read TGTGCCAGCAGCCCAACAGTTAACACTGAAGCTTTCTTT. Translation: CASSPTVNTEAFF.

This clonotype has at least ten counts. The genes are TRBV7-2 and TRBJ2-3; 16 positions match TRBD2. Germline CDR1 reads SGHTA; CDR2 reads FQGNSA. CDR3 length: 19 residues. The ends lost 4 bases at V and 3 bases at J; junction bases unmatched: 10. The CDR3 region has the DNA TGTGCCAGCAGCTCGGCCGGGACTAGCGGGAGGGCCAGGACAGATACGCAGTATTTT. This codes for CASSSAGTSGRARTDTQYF.

In DNA form, the CDR3 reads TGTGCCAGCAGCCAAGATCCGGACCCCAGCGGCGAGCAGTACTTC. Its protein is CASSQDPDPSGEQYF. J is TRBJ2-7 and V is TRBV4-2, with a tentative D call TRBD2 (5 bases). V was trimmed by 0 bases and J by 6 bases, leaving 15 bases between them. This CDR3 spans 15 amino acids. The V gene's germline CDR1 is LGHNA and CDR2 YNFKEQ.

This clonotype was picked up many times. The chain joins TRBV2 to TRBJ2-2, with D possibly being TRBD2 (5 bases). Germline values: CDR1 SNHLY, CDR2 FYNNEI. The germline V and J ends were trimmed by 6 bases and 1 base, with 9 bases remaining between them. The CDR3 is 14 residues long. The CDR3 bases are TGTGCCAGCAGAAATAGCGTGAACACCGGGGAGCTGTTTTTT. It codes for CASRNSVNTGELFF.

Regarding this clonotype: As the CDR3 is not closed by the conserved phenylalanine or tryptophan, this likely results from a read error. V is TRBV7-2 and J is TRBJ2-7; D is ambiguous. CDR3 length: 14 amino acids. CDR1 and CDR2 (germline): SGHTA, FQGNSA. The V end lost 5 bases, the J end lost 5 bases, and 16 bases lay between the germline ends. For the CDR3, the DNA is TGTGCCAGCAGCCCCGCGAGCACGAACGACGAGCAGTACTCC. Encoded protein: CASSPASTNDEQYS.

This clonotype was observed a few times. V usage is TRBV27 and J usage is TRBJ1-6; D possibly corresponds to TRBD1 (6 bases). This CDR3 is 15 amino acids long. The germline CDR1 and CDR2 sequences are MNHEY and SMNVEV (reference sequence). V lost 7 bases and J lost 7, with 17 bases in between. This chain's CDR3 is CASKGRGAENSPLHF. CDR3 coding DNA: TGTGCCAGCAAAGGCCGGGGGGCGGAGAATTCACCCCTCCACTTT.

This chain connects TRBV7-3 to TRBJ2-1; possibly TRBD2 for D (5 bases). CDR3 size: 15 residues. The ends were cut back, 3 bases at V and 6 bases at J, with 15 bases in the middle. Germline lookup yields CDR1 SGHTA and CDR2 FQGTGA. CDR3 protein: CASSFSESFGNEQFF. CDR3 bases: TGTGCCAGCAGCTTTAGCGAAAGTTTCGGCAATGAGCAGTTCTTC.